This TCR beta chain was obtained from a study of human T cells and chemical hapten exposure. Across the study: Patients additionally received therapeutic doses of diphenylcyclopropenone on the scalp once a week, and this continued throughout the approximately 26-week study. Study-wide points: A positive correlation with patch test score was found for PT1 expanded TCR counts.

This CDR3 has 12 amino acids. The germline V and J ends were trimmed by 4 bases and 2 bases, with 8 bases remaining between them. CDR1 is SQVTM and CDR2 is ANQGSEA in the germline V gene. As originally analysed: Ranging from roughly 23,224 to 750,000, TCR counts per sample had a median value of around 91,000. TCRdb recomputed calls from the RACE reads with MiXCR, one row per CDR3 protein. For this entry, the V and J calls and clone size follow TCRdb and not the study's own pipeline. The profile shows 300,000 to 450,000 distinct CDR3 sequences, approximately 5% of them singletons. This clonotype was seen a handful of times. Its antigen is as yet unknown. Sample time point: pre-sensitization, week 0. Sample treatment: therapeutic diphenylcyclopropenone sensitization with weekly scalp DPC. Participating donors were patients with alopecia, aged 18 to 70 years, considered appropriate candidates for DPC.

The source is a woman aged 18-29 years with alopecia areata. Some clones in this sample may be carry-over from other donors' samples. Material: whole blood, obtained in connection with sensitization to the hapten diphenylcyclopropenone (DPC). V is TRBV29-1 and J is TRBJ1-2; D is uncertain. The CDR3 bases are TGCAGCGTTGCGGACTCAAACTATGGCTACACCTTC. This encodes CSVADSNYGYTF.